The 12 T cell receptor beta chains in this list originate from one sample, sequenced in a study of blood T cell repertoires in COVID-19. Profiled with immunoSEQ multiplex PCR; TCRdb holds only in-frame clones, not every one. Seen here are 70,000 to 100,000 clones, over 75% observed once, and the top ten hold roughly 3%. The specimen sequenced was peripheral blood. These receptor sequences come from a woman of 80 years or more with acute or convalescent COVID-19.

The genes are TRBV6-4 and TRBJ1-2, with a possible D match to TRBD1 (5 bases). The germline V gene encodes CDR1 MRHNA and CDR2 SNTAGT. V was clipped by 0 bases and J by 4 bases, with 9 bases between them. The CDR3 runs 14 residues. Here the CDR3 reads CASSDSGGTYGYTF. The CDR3 DNA reads as TGTGCCAGCAGTGACTCGGGGGGGACCTATGGCTACACCTTC.

The rearrangement uses TRBV28 and TRBJ1-6, with 8 bases aligning to TRBD1. Germline CDR1 MDHEN, CDR2 SYDVKM. CDR3 size: 17 residues. Trimming took 5 bases from V and 3 from J; bases not matched to a gene: 9. The CDR3 spells CASSQGPGGLYNSPLHF. The CDR3 DNA reads as TGTGCCAGCAGTCAAGGCCCAGGGGGCCTCTATAATTCACCCCTCCACTTT.

The gene calls are TRBV7-2 and TRBJ2-2; possible D gene TRBD1, 6 bases. CDR1 and CDR2 (germline): SGHTA, FQGNSA. Between the trimmed V and J ends, which lost 8 bases and 4 bases, there was a span of 17 bases. The CDR3 spans 15 residues. The CDR3 DNA reads as TGTGCCAGCGAGGGTACAGGGTCGAGCACCGGGGAGCTGTTTTTT. It yields the protein CASEGTGSSTGELFF.

V gene TRBV6-2 or TRBV6-3 combines with J gene TRBJ2-1, with unresolved D. Germline assignment: CDR1 MNHEY and CDR2 SVGEGT. The CDR3 spans 12 residues. The V gene lost 2 bases and the J gene lost 7 bases, with 6 bases spanning the gap. Written as DNA, the CDR3 is TGTGCCAGCAGTTACGTACTGAATGAGCAGTTCTTC. Translation gives CASSYVLNEQFF.

This clone has only one observation. The chain uses TRBV14 and TRBJ2-7; D gene ambiguous. The V end lost 1 base, the J end lost 0 bases, and 10 bases lay between the germline ends. The CDR3 consists of 15 residues. Germline V CDR1 and CDR2: SGHDN, FVKESK. The CDR3 region is CASSQGARSSYEQYF. CDR3 nucleotides: TGTGCCAGCAGCCAAGGGGCCAGGTCCTCCTACGAGCAGTACTTC.

The V gene is TRBV30, the J gene TRBJ1-1, with D unclear. Per the germline V gene, CDR1 is GTSNPN and CDR2 is SVGIG (reference sequence). The germline V and J ends were trimmed by 0 bases and 1 base, with 9 bases remaining between them. This CDR3 region has 14 residues. CDR3 loop: CAWSVPRGNTEAFF. The CDR3 DNA follows: TGTGCCTGGAGTGTACCCCGGGGGAACACTGAAGCTTTCTTT.

The chain employs TRBV6-2 or TRBV6-3 and TRBJ2-7; 7 bases are a match to TRBD2. The CDR3 runs to 15 residues. Germline V lookup: CDR1 MNHEY, CDR2 SVGEGT. With 0 bases clipped from V and 2 bases from J, the junction kept 4 bases outside the gene matches. The chain's CDR3 is CASSYSGGVAYEQYF. The CDR3, as DNA: TGTGCCAGCAGTTACTCTGGGGGGGTGGCCTACGAGCAGTACTTC.

The rearrangement uses TRBV30 and TRBJ1-2; D possibly corresponds to TRBD1 (5 bases). Germline values: CDR1 GTSNPN, CDR2 SVGIG (reference sequence). The CDR3 spans 17 residues. V shed 5 bases and J shed 3 bases, with 25 bases lying between them. The CDR3 is CAWAPRAGGALDYGYTF. CDR3 in DNA: TGTGCCTGGGCCCCTAGGGCCGGAGGGGCGCTTGACTATGGCTACACCTTC. Looking up the rest from reference TRBV30 and TRBJ1-2 gives the full variable domain: SQTIHQWPATLVQPVGSPLSLECTVEGTSNPNLYWYRQAAGRGLQLLFYSVGIGQISSEVPQNLSASRPQDRQFILSSKKLLLSDSGFYLCAWAPRAGGALDYGYTFGSGTRLTVV.

The chain employs TRBV7-2 and TRBJ2-3; 16 bases match TRBD2. The CDR3 runs 19 residues. The V segment lost 5 bases and the J segment 4 bases; nucleotides outside the gene matches: 12. Germline-derived CDR1 and CDR2 are SGHTA and FQGNSA. For the CDR3, the DNA is TGTGCCAGCAGCATTCCGGGACTAGCGGGAGGGCCTGCCCCAGATACGCAGTATTTT. Amino acids: CASSIPGLAGGPAPDTQYF.

The V gene is TRBV10-3, the J gene TRBJ1-1, with 7 nucleotides matching TRBD1. The CDR3 contains 13 residues. V dropped 11 bases and J dropped 0; count of bases not matched to a gene: 6. CDR1 and CDR2 from the germline V gene are ENHRY and SYGVKD. CDR3 region: CAATGVVNTEAFF. CDR3 nucleotides: TGTGCCGCTACAGGGGTGGTGAACACTGAAGCTTTCTTT.

Notes on this clone: The germline gene is not matched at one end of the junction; a read error may be the cause. J is TRBJ2-3 and V is TRBV19; D unresolved. This CDR3 contains 12 residues. Germline CDR1 reads LNHDA; CDR2 reads SQIVND (reference sequence). The CDR3 sequence is CASSISRDTQYF. The CDR3, as DNA: TGTGCCAGTAGTATTAGCAGAGATACGCAGTATTTT.

The CDR3, as DNA: TGTGCCAGCACCCTTCGAGCTGGGAGATACTCTGGAAACACCATATATTTT. It specifies CASTLRAGRYSGNTIYF. J is TRBJ1-3 and V is TRBV4-2; no firm D call. Germline loops: CDR1 LGHNA, CDR2 YNFKEQ. The V gene lost 7 bases and the J gene lost 0 bases, with 19 bases spanning the gap. The length of the CDR3 is 17 residues.